One and the same sample provided the 6 T cell receptor beta chains below, sequenced in a study of graft-versus-host responses after intestinal transplantation. TCRdb's table, derived via immunoSEQ multiplex PCR, lists solely in-frame clones and lacks some. The table includes roughly 64,000 clones, 85% to 95% detected once. These TCRs are of unknown antigen specificity. This specimen consisted of unstimulated CD8+ T cells sorted from spleen or lymph node cells, obtained before transplant. Source of these receptors: a human donor who was the organ donor for an intestinal transplant.

J is TRBJ2-5 and V is TRBV6-1; D perhaps matches TRBD1 (5 bases). The tail of the sequence fits TRBJ2-7 better, so the J call may be wrong. The germline gives CDR1 MNHNS, CDR2 SASEGT. The CDR3 is 18 residues long. DNA of the CDR3: TGTGCCAGCAGTGAAGGGCAGGGTCCGTCCAGGGCCCTCTACGAGCAGTACTTC. It translates to CASSEGQGPSRALYEQYF.

The V gene is TRBV28, the J gene TRBJ2-3; TRBD2 matches at 11 bases. The J segment lost 5 bases and the V segment lost 0 bases, leaving 4 bases of the junction unmatched. The CDR3 sequence is 16 residues long. Germline lookup yields CDR1 MDHEN and CDR2 SYDVKM. CDR3 DNA sequence: TGTGCCAGCAGTTTATGGGGGACTAGCGGTGGAGATACGCAGTATTTT. This gives the protein CASSLWGTSGGDTQYF.

The chain uses TRBV25-1 and TRBJ1-2; tentatively, D is TRBD1 (5 bases). V lost 3 bases and J 3 bases, leaving 14 bases between the germline ends. The germline V gene has CDR1 MGHDK and CDR2 SYGVNS. This CDR3 region has 15 residues. This CDR3 reads CASSEVGGIYYGYTF. The CDR3 DNA sequence: TGTGCCAGCAGTGAGGTCGGGGGAATTTACTATGGCTACACCTTC.

The V and J genes are TRBV4-3 and TRBJ2-7, with 9 nucleotides matching TRBD2. This CDR3 region has 16 residues. Germline values: CDR1 LGHNA, CDR2 YSLEER. Trimming took 0 bases from V and 3 from J; bases not matched to a gene: 6. CDR3 coding DNA: TGCGCCAGCAGCCAAGAGGGGACTAGCAACTACTACGAGCAGTACTTC. Residues: CASSQEGTSNYYEQYF.

The chain carries TRBV7-3 and TRBJ2-7, with 11 bases that match TRBD2. The CDR3 is 14 residues long. The V gene's germline CDR1 is SGHTA and CDR2 FQGTGA. V was pared by 5 bases and J by 1 base, with 1 base of the junction left unmatched. CDR3 DNA: TGTGCCAGCAGCCTAGCGGGAGGTTCCTACGAGCAGTACTTC. It yields the protein CASSLAGGSYEQYF.

The chain joins TRBV7-9 to TRBJ2-1, with TRBD1 identical over 7 bases. CDR1 and CDR2 (germline): SEHNR, FQNEAQ (reference sequence). V was pared by 3 bases and J by 0 bases, with 5 bases of the junction left unmatched. CDR3 length: 16 amino acids. The CDR3 reads CASSLGDSYSYNEQFF. CDR3 in DNA: TGTGCCAGCAGCTTGGGGGACAGTTACTCCTACAATGAGCAGTTCTTC.